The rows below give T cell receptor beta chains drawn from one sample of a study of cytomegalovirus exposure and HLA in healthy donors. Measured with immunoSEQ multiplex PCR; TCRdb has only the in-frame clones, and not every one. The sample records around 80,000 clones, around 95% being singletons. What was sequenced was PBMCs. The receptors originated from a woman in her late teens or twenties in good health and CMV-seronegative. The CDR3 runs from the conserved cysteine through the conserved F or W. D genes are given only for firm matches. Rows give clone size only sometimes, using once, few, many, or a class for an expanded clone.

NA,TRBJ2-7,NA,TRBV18,TGTGCCAGCTCACCCGGCAGGGACTACGAGCAGTACTTC,CASSPGRDYEQYF
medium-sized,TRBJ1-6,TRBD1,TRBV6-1,TGTGCCAGCAAACTGGACAGGGCTGATAATTCACCCCTCCACTTT,CASKLDRADNSPLHF
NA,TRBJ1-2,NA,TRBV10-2,TGCGCCAGCAGTGAGTCAGCGGGACACTTCTATGGCTACACCTTC,CASSESAGHFYGYTF
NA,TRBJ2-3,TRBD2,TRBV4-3,TGCGCCAGCAGCCAAGTGGCGGGGGGCACAGATACGCAGTATTTT,CASSQVAGGTDTQYF
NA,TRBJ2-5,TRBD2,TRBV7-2,TGTGCCAGCAGCCCGGGAGCGGGACTAGTCCCAGAGACCCAGTACTTC,CASSPGAGLVPETQYF
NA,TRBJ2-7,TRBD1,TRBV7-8,TGTGCCAGCAGCTCGCCCCGGGACAGGGAAACCTACGAGCAGTACTTC,CASSSPRDRETYEQYF
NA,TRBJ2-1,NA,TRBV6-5,TGTGCCAGCAGTTTCGGGTATGAGCAGTTCTTC,CASSFGYEQFF
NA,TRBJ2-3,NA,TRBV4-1,TGCGCCAGCAGCCAAGAGGGTGGGGCCTCTAATACGCAGTATTTT,CASSQEGGASNTQYF
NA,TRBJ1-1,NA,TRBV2,TGTGCCAGCAGTGAATGGGGCGGCCCTGGGAACACTGAAGCTTTCTTT,CASSEWGGPGNTEAFF
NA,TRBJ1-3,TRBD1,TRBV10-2,TGCGCCAGCTTACGGACAGGGAGCGGAAACACCATATATTTT,CASLRTGSGNTIYF
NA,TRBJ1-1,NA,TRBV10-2,TGCGCCAGCAGTGGGGGCCCTAACACTGAAGCTTTCTTT,CASSGGPNTEAFF
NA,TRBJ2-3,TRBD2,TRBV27,TGTGCCAGCAGCGGGAGGGGGGAGAGCACAGATACGCAGTATTTT,CASSGRGESTDTQYF
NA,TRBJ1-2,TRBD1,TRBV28,TGTGCCAGCAGCCCCACGGGGTCCCAGGGGGGCACCTACACCTTC,CASSPTGSQGGTYTF
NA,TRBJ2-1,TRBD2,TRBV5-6,TGTGCCAGCAGCCCCGGGACTAGCGGACCCAATGAGCAGTTCTTC,CASSPGTSGPNEQFF
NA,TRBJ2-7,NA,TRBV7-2,TGTGCCAGCAGCTTAGACGGGAGCAGCGCCTACGAGCAGTACTTC,CASSLDGSSAYEQYF
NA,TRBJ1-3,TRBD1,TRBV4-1,TGCGCCAGCAGCCGGGTCTTGGGACAGTTCTCTGGAAACACCATATATTTT,CASSRVLGQFSGNTIYF
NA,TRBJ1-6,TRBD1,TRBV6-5,TGTGCCAGCAGTTCCCGGACAGGGCGCGCTGTTTCACCCCTCCACTTT,CASSSRTGRAVSPLHF
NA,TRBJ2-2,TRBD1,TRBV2,TGTGCCAGCACATCGGACAGGGGGTCTCCTGCGGCCGGGGAGCTGTTTTTT,CASTSDRGSPAAGELFF
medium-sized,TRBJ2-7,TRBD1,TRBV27,TGTGCCAGCAGTTTAGGACAGGACTCCTACGAGCAGTACTTC,CASSLGQDSYEQYF
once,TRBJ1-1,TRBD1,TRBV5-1,TGCGCCAGCAGCTTGGTCCAGGGGGCGCGACCGAACACTGAAGCTTTCTTT,CASSLVQGARPNTEAFF
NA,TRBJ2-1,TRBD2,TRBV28,TGTGCCAGCACCTCCTCCGGGACTAGCGTCTACAATGAGCAGTTCTTC,CASTSSGTSVYNEQFF
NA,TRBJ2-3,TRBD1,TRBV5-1,TGCGCCAGCAGACAGGGGCCCGGAGATACGCAGTATTTT,CASRQGPGDTQYF